This passage covers 19 T cell receptor beta chains from one sample sequenced in a study of T-cell reconstitution after alpha-beta-depleted transplantation in children. The library targeted TCRbeta and was prepared with unique molecular identifiers. TCRdb re-called the PCR reads with MiXCR, one entry per CDR3 protein. The sample contains about 610,000 distinct CDR3 sequences, about 10% of which appear only once. The material was PBMCs from the stem cell graft donor, obtained from the stem cell graft. The receptors come from a human donor who donated a stem cell graft to a child with acute myeloid leukemia.

This clonotype was seen only a few times. This rearrangement joins TRBV15 to TRBJ1-2, with D unclear. The germline V gene encodes CDR1 LNHNV and CDR2 YYDKDF (reference sequence). V was cut by 0 bases and J by 8 bases, with 13 bases left in between. There are 14 residues in the CDR3. CDR3 bases: TGTGCCACCAGCAGAGATGCTCTTCCAAACGGCTACACCTTC. It encodes CATSRDALPNGYTF. Variable domain in full (rest from reference TRBV15 and TRBJ1-2): DAMVIQNPRYQVTQFGKPVTLSCSQTLNHNVMYWYQQKSSQAPKLLFHYYDKDFNNEADTPDNFQSRRPNTSFCFLDIRSPGLGDTAMYLCATSRDALPNGYTFGSGTRLTVV.

There are many counts of this clonotype. The V call is TRBV15, the J call TRBJ2-7; 8 positions match TRBD1. Germline trimming cut 0 bases from V and 4 bases from J; bases unmatched to any gene: 5. The CDR3 spans 15 residues. Per germline, CDR1 LNHNV and CDR2 YYDKDF (reference sequence). CDR3 region: CATSRESGGAYEQYF. The CDR3 bases are TGTGCCACCAGCAGAGAGTCAGGGGGCGCATACGAGCAGTACTTC.

This clonotype showed up many times. The CDR3 DNA sequence: TGTGCCATCTCGGATTTCCAAGAGACCCAGTACTTC. It specifies CAISDFQETQYF. The rearrangement joins TRBV10-3 to TRBJ2-5; D not certain. Germline V gives CDR1 ENHRY, CDR2 SYGVKD. V lost 8 bases, J lost 1 base, and 8 bases lay in between. The CDR3 is 12 residues long.

This clonotype was observed many times. The chain uses TRBV7-8 and TRBJ1-1, with a possible D match to TRBD1 (6 bases). The CDR3 has 15 amino acids. V shed 8 bases and J shed 0 bases, with 16 bases lying between them. Germline CDR1 reads SGHVS; CDR2 reads FQNEAQ. CDR3: CASGQGGLMNTEAFF. Here the CDR3 DNA reads TGTGCCAGCGGTCAAGGGGGACTCATGAACACTGAAGCTTTCTTT. Together with reference TRBV7-8 and TRBJ1-1, the CDR3 gives the full variable domain: GAGVSQSPRYKVAKRGQDVALRCDPISGHVSLFWYQQALGQGPEFLTYFQNEAQLDKSGLPSDRFFAERPEGSVSTLKIQRTQQEDSAVYLCASGQGGLMNTEAFFGQGTRLTVV.

This clonotype was counted between two and nine times. The chain couples TRBV20-1 to TRBJ2-7; perhaps TRBD1 as D (6 bases). The CDR3 has 15 residues. Germline CDR1 DFQATT, CDR2 SNEGSKA (reference sequence). V lost 6 bases and J 4 bases, leaving 22 bases between the germline ends. The CDR3 region has the DNA TGCAGTGCCAAGAGGGTCCAGGGACAAACTTACGAGCAGTACTTC. It specifies CSAKRVQGQTYEQYF.

The chain has TRBV20-1 and TRBJ2-5; 12 nucleotides match TRBD2. Trimming took 0 bases from V and 3 from J; bases not matched to a gene: 8. There are 17 residues in the CDR3. Germline values: CDR1 DFQATT, CDR2 SNEGSKA (reference sequence). This chain's CDR3 is CSARDRLAGALKETQYF. For the CDR3, the DNA is TGCAGTGCTAGAGATCGACTAGCGGGAGCTCTAAAAGAGACCCAGTACTTC.

The chain employs TRBV7-6 and TRBJ2-7; possibly TRBD2 for D (5 bases). Deletions cut 3 bases from V and 3 bases from J, with 18 bases between. This CDR3 is built from 16 residues. CDR1 and CDR2 (germline): SGHVS, FNYEAQ. The CDR3 nucleotides are TGTGCCAGCAGCTTGGGAGAGCTGGCGGGCATCTACGAGCAGTACTTC. The encoded protein is CASSLGELAGIYEQYF.

This clonotype was recorded many times. V gene TRBV12-3 or TRBV12-4 combines with J gene TRBJ2-2, with D perhaps given as TRBD1 or TRBD2 (5 bases each). V was shortened by 5 bases and J by 7 bases, with 14 bases between the two germline ends. The CDR3 runs 14 residues. The CDR3 nucleotides read TGTGCCAGCAGTCCCTTTGCTGGGGGCGGGGAGCTGTTTTTT. It specifies CASSPFAGGGELFF.

V and J are TRBV28 and TRBJ1-4, with D possibly matching TRBD1 (5 bases). The ends were cut back, 7 bases at V and 6 bases at J, with 9 bases in the middle. Germline-derived CDR1 and CDR2 are MDHEN and SYDVKM. The CDR3 is 12 amino acids. This CDR3 reads CASTAGDEKLFF. CDR3 coding DNA: TGTGCCAGCACCGCGGGGGATGAAAAACTGTTTTTT. Complete variable domain (other parts from reference TRBV28 and TRBJ1-4): DVKVTQSSRYLVKRTGEKVFLECVQDMDHENMFWYRQDPGLGLRLIYFSYDVKMKEKGDIPEGYSVSREKKERFSLILESASTNQTSMYLCASTAGDEKLFFGSGTQLSVL.

In its sample, this clonotype was seen a few times. This chain connects TRBV28 to TRBJ1-4; tentatively, D is TRBD1 (5 bases). In germline, CDR1 is MDHEN, CDR2 SYDVKM. V dropped 7 bases and J dropped 5 bases, with 14 bases sitting between them. The CDR3 length is 14 residues. The CDR3 nucleotides read TGTGCCAGCACCCTGGGGGGTCGGAATGAAAAACTGTTTTTT. Its protein product is CASTLGGRNEKLFF.

Many counts were recorded for this clonotype. The chain carries TRBV5-1 and TRBJ2-2, with TRBD2 identical over 10 bases. V lost 4 bases to trimming and J lost 5 bases; unmatched junction nucleotides: 11. Germline assignment: CDR1 SGHRS and CDR2 YFSETQ. This CDR3 is built from 17 residues. The CDR3 sequence is CASSLSTSGKGTGELFF. The CDR3 DNA reads as TGCGCCAGCAGCCTTTCTACTAGCGGGAAAGGAACCGGGGAGCTGTTTTTT.

Ten or more counts support this clonotype. The chain carries TRBV6-1 and TRBJ2-7; D is perhaps TRBD1 or TRBD2 (6 bases each). The germline CDR1 and CDR2 sequences are MNHNS and SASEGT. The V gene lost 6 bases and the J gene lost 4 bases, with 16 bases spanning the gap. CDR3 length: 14 residues. CDR3 in amino acids: CASSGEGEAYEQYF. CDR3 in DNA: TGTGCCAGCAGCGGTGAGGGGGAGGCTTACGAGCAGTACTTC.

This clonotype has more than one count but fewer than ten. CDR3 sequence (DNA): TGCGCCAGCAGCCAAGATGGGGAAACCACGTACAATGAGCAGTTCTTC. This translates into CASSQDGETTYNEQFF. The chain uses TRBV4-3 and TRBJ2-1; D is undetermined. The V gene's germline CDR1 is LGHNA and CDR2 YSLEER. The CDR3 runs 16 residues. The V and J ends lost 0 bases and 4 bases respectively, with 13 bases between them.

This clonotype has ten or more counts. The chain is built from TRBV6-2 or TRBV6-3 and TRBJ2-2; TRBD2 might be the D (6 bases). The CDR3 length is 12 residues. V lost 5 bases and J 7 bases, leaving 8 bases between the germline ends. From germline, CDR1 is MNHEY and CDR2 SVGEGT. The CDR3 DNA is TGTGCCAGCAGTCCCGGGGGCGGGGAGCTGTTTTTT. It specifies CASSPGGGELFF.

This clonotype was observed many times. The V and J genes are TRBV10-3 and TRBJ2-2, with 7 bases fitting TRBD1. This CDR3 spans 13 amino acids. Per the germline V gene, CDR1 is ENHRY and CDR2 is SYGVKD. The V gene end was trimmed by 10 bases and the J gene end by 5 bases; junction bases not matched to a gene: 7. CDR3 in amino acids: CATRTGVTGELFF. The CDR3 DNA is TGTGCCACTCGGACAGGAGTAACCGGGGAGCTGTTTTTT.

This clonotype was counted at least ten times. This chain links TRBV29-1 with TRBJ2-1, with a possible D match to TRBD2 (6 bases). The CDR3 sequence is 14 residues long. V shed 6 bases and J shed 0 bases, with 12 bases lying between them. Per the germline V gene, CDR1 is SQVTM and CDR2 is ANQGSEA. The CDR3 protein is CSVLKTSSYNEQFF. The CDR3 DNA reads TGCAGCGTCCTTAAGACTAGCTCCTACAATGAGCAGTTCTTC.

There are a few counts of this clonotype. V is TRBV3-1 and J is TRBJ2-7, with a tentative D call TRBD2 (6 bases). This CDR3 comprises 14 residues. V shed 4 bases and J shed 9 bases, with 19 bases lying between them. Germline V lookup: CDR1 LGHDT, CDR2 YNNKEL (reference sequence). The CDR3 DNA sequence: TGTGCCAGCAGCCTCACTTGGGCCCAGGAGGGGCAGTACTTC. Its translation is CASSLTWAQEGQYF.

This clonotype has ten or more counts. The chain uses TRBV7-2 and TRBJ1-1; D is possibly TRBD1 (5 bases). This CDR3 region has 14 residues. Trimming cost V 3 bases and J 5 bases, with 13 bases left between them. The germline gives CDR1 SGHTA, CDR2 FQGNSA. This CDR3 is CASSFAMPGTEAFF. Here the CDR3 DNA reads TGTGCCAGCAGCTTCGCCATGCCAGGGACTGAAGCTTTCTTT.

This clonotype has only a few counts. The chain carries TRBV20-1 and TRBJ1-2; TRBD1 matches at 10 bases. The V gene's germline CDR1 is DFQATT and CDR2 SNEGSKA (reference sequence). The CDR3 totals 13 residues. After removal of 5 bases from V and 5 bases from J, the junction contained 5 bases not matched to a gene. DNA of the CDR3: TGCAGTGCTTCCGGGACAGGGGATTATGGCTACACCTTC. It yields the protein CSASGTGDYGYTF.